One and the same sample provided the 8 T cell receptor beta chains below, sequenced in a study of T cell clones after liver transplantation (dated by TCRdb to between 2018 and 2020). The method was the immunoSEQ multiplex PCR assay. Imported from immuneACCESS, the table was reduced by TCRdb to in-frame sequences with V and J called. These copies leave out some clones; in studies compared against another copy, an unresolved V gene accounts for under half, and the cause of the remainder is not known. For this sample there are under 7,000 clones; less than 75% appear just once. The top ten hold about 26% of the sample. This specimen's time point label, per the study, means: pre-transplant. The sample consisted of CD8+ T cells from blood, taken before liver transplant. The origin of the receptors is a human donor who received a liver transplant.

This clone rates as medium-sized. The chain joins TRBV18 to TRBJ1-1; D not certain. Germline V gene lookup returns CDR1 KGHSH and CDR2 LQKENI. V gave up 3 bases and J gave up 7 bases, with 18 bases separating them. This CDR3 has 15 residues. CDR3 DNA: TGTGCCAGCTCACCTGTAGCCACACACACCGGTGAAGCTTTCTTT. Translation: CASSPVATHTGEAFF.

The gene calls are TRBV27 and TRBJ2-7; D may correspond to TRBD1 or TRBD2 (7 bases each). The germline gives CDR1 MNHEY, CDR2 SMNVEV (reference sequence). The CDR3 length is 17 residues. Trimming left V 5 bases short and J 9 bases short, with 29 bases between. CDR3 sequence reads: CASSADRALGTNVWQYV. CDR3 DNA sequence: TGTGCCAGCAGTGCTGACAGGGCGCTAGGGACTAACGTATGGCAGTACGTC.

The V gene is TRBV7-9, the J gene TRBJ2-7; either TRBD1 or TRBD2 may fit D (5 bases each). The CDR3 covers 15 residues. The germline V gene encodes CDR1 SEHNR and CDR2 FQNEAQ (reference sequence). Trimming pared 11 bases from V and 3 bases from J, leaving 23 bases between. CDR3 coding DNA: TGTGCCGTCAACCCTAGCCCGGGGCCTAACTACGAGCAGTACTTC. Amino acid sequence: CAVNPSPGPNYEQYF.

The CDR3 protein is CASSLDPSGGARETQYF. The CDR3 DNA reads TGTGCCAGCAGCTTAGATCCTAGCGGGGGGGCGAGGGAGACCCAGTACTTC. The chain recombines TRBV11-2 with TRBJ2-5, with 12 bases fitting TRBD2. V shed 0 bases and J 5 bases; nucleotides not matched to a gene: 7. The CDR3 extends over 17 amino acids. CDR1 is SGHAT and CDR2 is FQNNGV in the germline V gene.

This clone was seen more than once but under ten times. The chain combines TRBV11-3 with TRBJ2-7; 7 bases are shared with TRBD2. This CDR3 is 14 amino acids long. Germline values: CDR1 SGHNT, CDR2 YENEEA. Losses at the gene ends were 3 bases for V and 2 bases for J; bases not matched to a gene: 4. The CDR3 reads CASSLGGSTYEQYV. CDR3 DNA: TGTGCCAGCAGCTTGGGGGGGAGTACCTACGAGCAGTACGTC.

About this clone: The same CDR3 is also encoded by other DNA sequences in this sample. V and J are TRBV28 and TRBJ1-6; a possible D gene is TRBD1 (5 bases). CDR3 size: 16 residues. CDR1 MDHEN and CDR2 SYDVKM come from the germline V gene. The V end lost 2 bases, the J end lost 4 bases, and 12 bases lay between the germline ends. The CDR3 loop reads CASSLQTGRYNSPLHF. CDR3 sequence (DNA): TGTGCCAGCAGTTTACAGACGGGGCGGTATAATTCACCCCTCCACTTT. The full variable domain, completed using reference TRBV28 and TRBJ1-6, is DVKVTQSSRYLVKRTGEKVFLECVQDMDHENMFWYRQDPGLGLRLIYFSYDVKMKEKGDIPEGYSVSREKKERFSLILESASTNQTSMYLCASSLQTGRYNSPLHFGNGTRLTVT.

V and J are TRBV9 and TRBJ2-1, with TRBD2 matching 11 bases. V gave up 3 bases and J gave up 8 bases; unmatched junction bases: 13. CDR1 is SGDLS and CDR2 is YYNGEE in the germline V gene. The CDR3 has 17 residues. Written as DNA, the CDR3 is TGTGCCAGCAGCGCCCTCCCCAATAGCGGGAGGGGGGATGAGCAGTTCTTC. It translates to CASSALPNSGRGDEQFF.

The chain carries TRBV7-9 and TRBJ1-2, with D possibly being TRBD1 (5 bases). CDR1 and CDR2 from the germline V gene are SEHNR and FQNEAQ (reference sequence). This CDR3 is 15 amino acids long. With 5 bases removed from V and 6 bases from J, the gap between germline ends came to 19 bases. CDR3: CASSVSGTNVDGYTF. CDR3 bases: TGTGCCAGCAGCGTTAGCGGGACCAATGTGGATGGCTACACCTTC. Full variable domain (outside the CDR3, taken from reference TRBV7-9 and TRBJ1-2): DTGVSQNPRHKITKRGQNVTFRCDPISEHNRLYWYRQTLGQGPEFLTYFQNEAQLEKSRLLSDRFSAERPKGSFSTLEIQRTEQGDSAMYLCASSVSGTNVDGYTFGSGTRLTVV.